A single sample is the source of the 30 T cell receptor beta chains below, sequenced in a study of blood T cell repertoires in COVID-19 (dated by TCRdb to between 2020 and 2021). Libraries came from the immunoSEQ multiplex PCR assay. TCRdb mirrors the immuneACCESS table, restricted to in-frame sequences. Some clones are absent from its copies; in checked studies, under half trace to an unresolved V gene, and the reason for the others is unknown. The sample data list 45,000 to 60,000 clones, and 65% to 85% of these were observed just once. The ten largest make up 15% of the sample. Sequencing was performed on peripheral blood. The receptors were gathered from a human donor with active or convalescent COVID-19. The donor label of this sample is uncertain.

The rearrangement uses TRBV28 and TRBJ2-3, with 12 bases lining up with TRBD2. Germline CDR1 and CDR2: MDHEN and SYDVKM. V dropped 5 bases and J dropped 2; count of bases not matched to a gene: 11. The CDR3 runs 18 residues. In DNA form, the CDR3 reads TGTGCCAGCAGTACTAACTTGGGACTAGCGGGCTTCACAGATACGCAGTATTTT. It codes for CASSTNLGLAGFTDTQYF. Complete variable domain (other parts from reference TRBV28 and TRBJ2-3): DVKVTQSSRYLVKRTGEKVFLECVQDMDHENMFWYRQDPGLGLRLIYFSYDVKMKEKGDIPEGYSVSREKKERFSLILESASTNQTSMYLCASSTNLGLAGFTDTQYFGPGTRLTVL.

The rearrangement joins TRBV6-2 or TRBV6-3 to TRBJ1-1; 7 nucleotides align to TRBD1. The CDR3 extends over 14 amino acids. The germline gives CDR1 MNHEY, CDR2 SVGEGT. V was pared by 4 bases and J by 0 bases, with 2 bases of the junction left unmatched. In nucleotides, the CDR3 is TGTGCCAGCAGTTGGGGACAGCTGAACACTGAAGCTTTCTTT. It codes for CASSWGQLNTEAFF.

The CDR3: CASSIRSGSGNEQFF. As DNA, the CDR3 is TGTGCCAGTAGTATACGGTCAGGGTCCGGCAATGAGCAGTTCTTC. The genes are TRBV19 and TRBJ2-1, with D possibly matching TRBD1 (5 bases). Germline V lookup: CDR1 LNHDA, CDR2 SQIVND (reference sequence). The CDR3 sequence is 15 residues long. The V end was cut by 2 bases, the J end by 6 bases, with 14 bases between.

In this sample, this clone turned up once. The chain combines TRBV3-1 (or the pseudogene TRBV3-2) with TRBJ2-3, with 7 positions matching TRBD2. The CDR3 covers 15 residues. After removal of 0 bases from V and 7 bases from J, the junction contained 7 bases not matched to a gene. Per the germline V gene, CDR1 is LGHDT and CDR2 is YNNKEL (reference sequence). The CDR3 reads CASSQDGSGYHTQYF. CDR3 bases: TGTGCCAGCAGCCAAGATGGTAGCGGGTATCATACGCAGTATTTT.

This sequence joins TRBV28 and TRBJ1-1, with D possibly TRBD1 on 6 matching bases. The CDR3 runs 13 residues. Germline CDR1 reads MDHEN; CDR2 reads SYDVKM. Between the trimmed V and J ends, which lost 4 bases and 1 base, there was a span of 7 bases. CDR3 sequence: CASSSQGNTEAFF. CDR3 sequence (DNA): TGTGCCAGCAGTTCACAGGGGAACACTGAAGCTTTCTTT.

The chain employs TRBV7-9 and TRBJ2-1; 9 bases fit TRBD2. This CDR3 has 15 residues. Trimming took 6 bases from V and 6 from J; bases not matched to a gene: 9. The germline V gene has CDR1 SEHNR and CDR2 FQNEAQ (reference sequence). The DNA for the CDR3 is TGTGCCAGCAGGGGCGGGAGGGCCCCCCTCAATGAGCAGTTCTTC. This encodes CASRGGRAPLNEQFF.

The chain uses TRBV7-2 and TRBJ2-5; the D gene is possibly TRBD1 (5 bases). The CDR3 contains 14 residues. CDR1 is SGHTA and CDR2 is FQGNSA in the germline V gene. The V gene lost 4 bases and the J gene lost 4 bases, with 13 bases spanning the gap. CDR3 in amino acids: CASSSGQNRETQYF. In DNA form, the CDR3 reads TGTGCCAGCAGCTCAGGGCAAAATCGAGAGACCCAGTACTTC. The complete variable domain, with remaining parts taken from reference TRBV7-2 and TRBJ2-5, reads GAGVSQSPSNKVTEKGKDVELRCDPISGHTALYWYRQSLGQGLEFLIYFQGNSAPDKSGLPSDRFSAERTGGSVSTLTIQRTQQEDSAVYLCASSSGQNRETQYFGPGTRLLVL.

The chain has TRBV18 and TRBJ1-4; the match to TRBD1 covers 12 bases. The CDR3 is 17 residues long. Losses at the gene ends were 5 bases for V and 7 bases for J; bases not matched to a gene: 11. Germline V gene sequence: CDR1 KGHSH, CDR2 LQKENI. DNA of the CDR3: TGTGCCAGCTCAGCGGGACAGGGGGCTCTCCTTCGTGAAAAACTGTTTTTT. It encodes CASSAGQGALLREKLFF.

The chain couples TRBV3-1 (or the pseudogene TRBV3-2) to TRBJ2-1; 7 bases are a match to TRBD2. Germline trimming cut 7 bases from V and 6 bases from J; bases unmatched to any gene: 6. The CDR3 length is 13 residues. Germline loops: CDR1 LGHDT, CDR2 YNNKEL (reference sequence). The CDR3 DNA is TGTGCCAGCACCAGACTAGCCGGCAATGAGCAGTTCTTC. Protein sequence: CASTRLAGNEQFF.

The chain uses TRBV11-3 and TRBJ2-5, with a weak D call TRBD2 (6 bases). Trimming stripped 5 bases from V and 2 bases from J, with 15 bases between. This CDR3 region has 15 residues. CDR1 is SGHNT, CDR2 YENEEA, per germline. The DNA for the CDR3 is TGTGCCAGCAGCCACCCGACTAGAGTTCAAGAGACCCAGTACTTC. Translated, it gives CASSHPTRVQETQYF.

The chain has TRBV7-2 and TRBJ1-5, with D maybe TRBD1 (5 bases). The CDR3 runs to 13 residues. V lost 3 bases to trimming and J lost 6 bases, with 9 bases between them. The germline CDR1 and CDR2 sequences are SGHTA and FQGNSA. The DNA for the CDR3 is TGTGCCAGCAGCTTGGCTAGGGGTCAGCCCCAGCATTTT. It specifies CASSLARGQPQHF.

This sequence joins TRBV19 and TRBJ2-4; TRBD2 matches 12 bases. Germline CDR1 reads LNHDA; CDR2 reads SQIVND (reference sequence). V trimming: 8 bases; J trimming: 12 bases; junction bases outside the gene matches: 14. This CDR3 is built from 15 residues. The CDR3 DNA reads TGTGCCAGTCGGAATTCGACTAGCGGGAGTAAGGCTCAGTACTTC. Encoded protein: CASRNSTSGSKAQYF.

This clone was detected once. The chain carries TRBV7-9 and TRBJ1-1; TRBD1 matches at 10 bases. Trimming took 5 bases from V and 6 from J; bases not matched to a gene: 6. This CDR3 is 14 amino acids long. Germline loops: CDR1 SEHNR, CDR2 FQNEAQ (reference sequence). The CDR3 here is CASSVTGGMAEAFF. The CDR3 DNA sequence: TGTGCCAGCAGCGTGACAGGGGGCATGGCTGAAGCTTTCTTT.

The chain recombines TRBV27 with TRBJ2-7; tentative D call: TRBD1 (6 bases). V lost 3 bases and J 7 bases, leaving 16 bases between the germline ends. This CDR3 spans 14 amino acids. Germline loops: CDR1 MNHEY, CDR2 SMNVEV (reference sequence). The DNA for the CDR3 is TGTGCCAGCAGTTTCCTAAACAGGGTTGGAGAGCAGTACTTC. Its protein is CASSFLNRVGEQYF.

The chain carries TRBV11-3 and TRBJ2-7; 9 positions agree with TRBD1. Germline CDR1 reads SGHNT; CDR2 reads YENEEA. V lost 5 bases and J lost 7; bases outside the gene matches: 9. CDR3 size: 14 residues. The CDR3 nucleotides are TGTGCCAGCAGCCCCATGGGACAGGGAAGGGAGCAGTACTTC. Protein product: CASSPMGQGREQYF.

This rearrangement joins TRBV30 to TRBJ1-6, with 11 bases matching TRBD1. V lost 4 bases and J lost 2; bases outside the gene matches: 4. CDR3 size: 16 residues. The germline V gene encodes CDR1 GTSNPN and CDR2 SVGIG (reference sequence). The CDR3 nucleotides read TGTGCCTGGAAACGGACAGGGGGCGCCTATAATTCACCCCTCCACTTT. It codes for CAWKRTGGAYNSPLHF. Based on the CDR3 plus reference TRBV30 and TRBJ1-6, the full variable domain is SQTIHQWPATLVQPVGSPLSLECTVEGTSNPNLYWYRQAAGRGLQLLFYSVGIGQISSEVPQNLSASRPQDRQFILSSKKLLLSDSGFYLCAWKRTGGAYNSPLHFGNGTRLTVT.

A few counts support this clone. The chain is built from TRBV4-1 and TRBJ2-3, with 7 bases that match TRBD1. The trim removed 2 bases at V and 4 bases at J, leaving 9 bases unmatched. The germline V gene has CDR1 MGHRA and CDR2 YSYEKL. The CDR3 extends over 16 amino acids. The CDR3 DNA is TGCGCCAGCAGCCAATCAGGGGCCCAGGGGGCAGATACGCAGTATTTT. Its protein product is CASSQSGAQGADTQYF.

The chain links TRBV24-1 to TRBJ2-2, with 8 bases aligning to TRBD1. Looked up from germline, CDR1 is KGHDR and CDR2 is SFDVKD. This CDR3 has 11 amino acids. The CDR3 bases are TGTGCTTCCAGGGGGCCCGGGGAGCTGTTTTTT. Translating it yields CASRGPGELFF.

The J gene is TRBJ2-6, the V gene TRBV29-1; 15 bases agree with TRBD2. V lost 7 bases to trimming and J lost 2 bases; unmatched junction nucleotides: 3. This CDR3 is built from 16 residues. CDR1 is SQVTM and CDR2 is ANQGSEA in the germline V gene. The DNA of the CDR3 is TGCAGCGCTGGGACTAGCGGGAGGACTGGGGCCAACGTCCTGACTTTC. Translation: CSAGTSGRTGANVLTF. The variable domain in full, with the rest retrieved from reference TRBV29-1 and TRBJ2-6, is SAVISQKPSRDICQRGTSLTIQCQVDSQVTMMFWYRQQPGQSLTLIATANQGSEATYESGFVIDKFPISRPNLTFSTLTVSNMSPEDSSIYLCSAGTSGRTGANVLTFGAGSRLTVL.

This clone was observed a few times. The chain links TRBV3-1 (or the pseudogene TRBV3-2) to TRBJ1-3; 7 nucleotides align to TRBD1. The J segment lost 4 bases and the V segment lost 4 bases, leaving 7 bases of the junction unmatched. Germline V gives CDR1 LGHDT, CDR2 YNNKEL (reference sequence). The CDR3 is made up of 15 amino acids. In DNA, the CDR3 is TGTGCCAGCAGCCGGAATACAGGGGAGGGAAACACCATATATTTT. Translating gives CASSRNTGEGNTIYF.

The gene calls are TRBV7-3 and TRBJ2-3, with D perhaps TRBD2 (6 bases). Trimming left V 5 bases short and J 5 bases short, with 8 bases between. The CDR3 runs to 12 residues. Per the germline V gene, CDR1 is SGHTA and CDR2 is FQGTGA. DNA for the CDR3: TGTGCCAGCAGCAGGGGAGGAGATACGCAGTATTTT. This encodes CASSRGGDTQYF.

The chain is built from TRBV19 and TRBJ1-4; perhaps TRBD1 as D (6 bases). This CDR3 comprises 16 residues. Germline-derived CDR1 and CDR2 are LNHDA and SQIVND (reference sequence). Trimming removed 6 bases from V and 5 bases from J, with 19 bases in between. The CDR3 sequence is CASRSSAGTLNEKLFF. In DNA, the CDR3 is TGTGCCAGTAGGTCCTCCGCCGGGACACTGAATGAAAAACTGTTTTTT.

This clone was picked up a small number of times. The chain uses TRBV11-3 and TRBJ1-2; D is uncertain. The CDR3 contains 13 residues. Trimming shortened V by 2 bases and J by 3 bases, and 7 bases separated the two germline ends. The germline V gene has CDR1 SGHNT and CDR2 YENEEA. CDR3 residues: CASSLTADYGYTF. Here the CDR3 DNA reads TGTGCCAGCAGCTTAACAGCTGACTATGGCTACACCTTC.

V is TRBV7-3 and J is TRBJ2-3; 16 bases fit TRBD2. The trim removed 2 bases at V and 4 bases at J, leaving 3 bases unmatched. The CDR3 length is 17 residues. Germline CDR1 and CDR2: SGHTA and FQGTGA. The CDR3 nucleotides read TGTGCCAGCAGCTTAGCCGGGACTAGCGGGAGGGCAGATACGCAGTATTTT. It translates to CASSLAGTSGRADTQYF.

This sequence joins TRBV7-9 and TRBJ2-7, with D perhaps matching TRBD1 (5 bases). Germline CDR1 reads SEHNR; CDR2 reads FQNEAQ (reference sequence). This CDR3 region has 12 residues. Trimming pared 5 bases from V and 5 bases from J, leaving 10 bases between. For the CDR3, the DNA is TGTGCCAGCAGCCTGACAGTAAACGAGCAGTACTTC. Its protein is CASSLTVNEQYF. The whole variable domain, remainder taken from reference TRBV7-9 and TRBJ2-7, is DTGVSQNPRHKITKRGQNVTFRCDPISEHNRLYWYRQTLGQGPEFLTYFQNEAQLEKSRLLSDRFSAERPKGSFSTLEIQRTEQGDSAMYLCASSLTVNEQYFGPGTRLTVT.

The V call is TRBV25-1, the J call TRBJ1-6; no definite D call. Germline V gene lookup returns CDR1 MGHDK and CDR2 SYGVNS. Trimming pared 1 base from V and 9 bases from J, leaving 7 bases between. This CDR3 contains 13 residues. This chain's CDR3 is CASSESSVSPLHF. In nucleotides, the CDR3 is TGTGCCAGCAGTGAATCCAGCGTTTCACCCCTCCACTTT.

The rearrangement uses TRBV27 and TRBJ1-1; 8 nucleotides align to TRBD1. J gave up 1 base and V 5 bases, and 3 bases lay outside the gene matches. Per germline, CDR1 MNHEY and CDR2 SMNVEV (reference sequence). The CDR3 is 14 residues long. CDR3: CASSVQGGNTEAFF. Here the CDR3 DNA reads TGTGCCAGCAGTGTACAGGGGGGGAACACTGAAGCTTTCTTT.

The J gene is TRBJ1-2, the V gene TRBV5-1, with D possibly TRBD1 on 6 matching bases. Trimming shortened V by 0 bases and J by 7 bases, and 16 bases separated the two germline ends. Germline V gives CDR1 SGHRS, CDR2 YFSETQ. This CDR3 has 15 residues. This CDR3 reads CASSLEQGNAPGYTF. The DNA for the CDR3 is TGCGCCAGCAGCTTGGAACAGGGTAATGCGCCTGGCTACACCTTC.

This chain links TRBV9 with TRBJ2-1, with 12 bases matching TRBD2. V shed 6 bases, J shed 0 bases, and the junction held 22 bases outside the gene matches. The CDR3 is made up of 22 amino acids. The V gene's germline CDR1 is SGDLS and CDR2 YYNGEE. The CDR3 DNA reads TGTGCCAGCACAACCGGGACAGGGTTGCCAAGACTAGCGGGAGCCTCCTACAATGAGCAGTTCTTC. It yields the protein CASTTGTGLPRLAGASYNEQFF.

This chain links TRBV27 with TRBJ1-1; 8 bases are shared with TRBD1. Germline assignment: CDR1 MNHEY and CDR2 SMNVEV (reference sequence). The ends lost 6 bases at V and 2 bases at J; junction bases unmatched: 5. The CDR3 runs to 14 residues. CDR3 region: CASSRTGINTEAFF. In DNA, the CDR3 is TGTGCCAGCAGCCGGACAGGGATTAACACTGAAGCTTTCTTT.